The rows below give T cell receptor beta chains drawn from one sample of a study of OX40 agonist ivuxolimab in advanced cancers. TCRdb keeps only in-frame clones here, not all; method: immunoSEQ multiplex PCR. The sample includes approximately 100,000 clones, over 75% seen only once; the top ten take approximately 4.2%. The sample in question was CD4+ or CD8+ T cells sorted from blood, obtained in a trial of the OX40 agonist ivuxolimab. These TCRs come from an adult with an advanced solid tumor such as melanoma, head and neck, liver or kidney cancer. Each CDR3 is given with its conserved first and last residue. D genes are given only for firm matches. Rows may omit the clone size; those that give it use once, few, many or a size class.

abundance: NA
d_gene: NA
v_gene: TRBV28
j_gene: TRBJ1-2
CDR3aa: CASSTPGLDYGYTF

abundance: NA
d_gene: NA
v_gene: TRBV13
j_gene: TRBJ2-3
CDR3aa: CASSSISGPGETDTQYF

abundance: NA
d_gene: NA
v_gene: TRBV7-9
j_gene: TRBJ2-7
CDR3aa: CASSSHYEQYF

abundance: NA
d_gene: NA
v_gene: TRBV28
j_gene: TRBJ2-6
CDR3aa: CASSPSGSGANVLTF

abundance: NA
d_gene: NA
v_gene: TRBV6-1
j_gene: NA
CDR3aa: CASSEVVFLYEQYF

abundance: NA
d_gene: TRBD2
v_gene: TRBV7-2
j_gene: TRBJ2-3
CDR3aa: CASRRGTSITDTQYF

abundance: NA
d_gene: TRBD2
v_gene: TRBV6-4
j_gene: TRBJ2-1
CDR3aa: CASSEAGAGDEQFF

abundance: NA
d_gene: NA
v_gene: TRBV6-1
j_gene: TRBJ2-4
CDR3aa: CASSERRRHDRNIQYF

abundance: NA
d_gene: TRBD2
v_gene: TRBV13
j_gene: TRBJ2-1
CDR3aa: CASSPSASGVTEQFF

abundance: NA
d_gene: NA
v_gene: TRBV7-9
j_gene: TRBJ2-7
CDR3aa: CASSLEEGGEQYF

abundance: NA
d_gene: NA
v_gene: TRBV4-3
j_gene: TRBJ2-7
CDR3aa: CASSQDLLEGGPFYEQYF

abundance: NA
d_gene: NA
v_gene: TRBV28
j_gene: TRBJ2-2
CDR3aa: CASSLLGILTANTGELFF

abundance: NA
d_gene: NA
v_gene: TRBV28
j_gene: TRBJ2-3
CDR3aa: CASSLSLDTQYF

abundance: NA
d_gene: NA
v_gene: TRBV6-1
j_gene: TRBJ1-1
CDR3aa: CASSVNTLTAFF

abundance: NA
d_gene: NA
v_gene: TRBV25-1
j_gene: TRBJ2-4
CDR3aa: CASSEGGIQYF

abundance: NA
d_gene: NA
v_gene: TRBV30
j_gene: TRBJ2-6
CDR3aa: CAWSPAAGANVLTF

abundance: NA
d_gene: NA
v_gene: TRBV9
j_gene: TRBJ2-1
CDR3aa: CASSGSGYNEQFF

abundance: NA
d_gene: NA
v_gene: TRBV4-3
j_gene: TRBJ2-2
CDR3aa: CASSHTVPFGQGGTGELFF

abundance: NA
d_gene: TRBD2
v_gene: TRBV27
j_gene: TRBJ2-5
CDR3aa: CASSLSRREETQYF

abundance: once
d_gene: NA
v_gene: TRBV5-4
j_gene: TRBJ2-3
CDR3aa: CASSRIGTGRTDTQYF

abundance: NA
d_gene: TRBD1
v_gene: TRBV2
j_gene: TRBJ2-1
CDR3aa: CATIRDRGINEQFF

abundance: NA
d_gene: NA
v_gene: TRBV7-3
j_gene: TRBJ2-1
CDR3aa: CASSSTQGSPEFF

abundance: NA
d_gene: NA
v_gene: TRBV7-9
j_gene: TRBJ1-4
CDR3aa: CASSRNEKLFF

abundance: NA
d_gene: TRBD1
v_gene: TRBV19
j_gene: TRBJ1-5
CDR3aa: CASSYYRDRVNQPQHF

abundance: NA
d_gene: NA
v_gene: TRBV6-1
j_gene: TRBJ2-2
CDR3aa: CASLSEGAGELFF

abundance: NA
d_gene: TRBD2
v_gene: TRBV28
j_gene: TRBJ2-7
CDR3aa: CASSPLAGGGPYEQYF

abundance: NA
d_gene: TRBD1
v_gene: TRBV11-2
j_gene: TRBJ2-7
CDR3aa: CASSLEQGAREQYF

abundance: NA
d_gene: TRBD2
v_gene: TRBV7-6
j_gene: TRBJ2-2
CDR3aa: CASSLGPGGNTGELFF

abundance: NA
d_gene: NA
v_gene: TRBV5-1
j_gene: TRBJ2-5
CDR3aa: CASSLPGQETQYF

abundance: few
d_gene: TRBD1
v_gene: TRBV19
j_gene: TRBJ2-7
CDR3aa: CASSISRDSSYEQYF

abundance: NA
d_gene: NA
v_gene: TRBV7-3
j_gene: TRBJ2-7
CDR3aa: CASRQETVSYEQYF

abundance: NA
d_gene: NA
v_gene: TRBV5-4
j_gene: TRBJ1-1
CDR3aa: CASSPEPSGGTEAFF

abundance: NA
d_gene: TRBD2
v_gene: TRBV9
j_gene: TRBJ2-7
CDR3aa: CASSVGGGTHEQYF

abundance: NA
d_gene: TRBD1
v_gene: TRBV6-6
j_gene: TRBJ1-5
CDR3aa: CASSLENRGFQPQHF

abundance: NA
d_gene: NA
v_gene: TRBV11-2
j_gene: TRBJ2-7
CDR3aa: CASSLEGGRTYEQYF

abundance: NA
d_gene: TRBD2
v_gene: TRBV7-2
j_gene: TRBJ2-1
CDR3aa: CASSWVAGGRNEQFF

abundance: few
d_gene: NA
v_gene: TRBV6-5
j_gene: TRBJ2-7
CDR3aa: CASSDPRGTYEQYF

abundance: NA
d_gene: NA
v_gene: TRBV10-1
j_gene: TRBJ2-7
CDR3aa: CASSRTAPYQTYEQYF

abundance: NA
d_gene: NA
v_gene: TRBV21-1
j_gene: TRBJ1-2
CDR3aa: CASSSTGQGYTF

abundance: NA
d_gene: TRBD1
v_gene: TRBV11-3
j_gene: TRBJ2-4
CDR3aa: CASSLRRDRGNIQYF

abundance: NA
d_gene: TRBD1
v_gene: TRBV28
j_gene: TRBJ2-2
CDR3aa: CASSPTGKKVGELFF

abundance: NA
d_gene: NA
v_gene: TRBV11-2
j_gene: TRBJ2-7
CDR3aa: CASSFGGSGYEQYF

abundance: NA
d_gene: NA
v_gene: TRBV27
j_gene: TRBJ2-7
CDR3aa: CASRSEGGTYEQYF

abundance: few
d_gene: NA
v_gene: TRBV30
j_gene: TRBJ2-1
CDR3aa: CAWSVREQFF

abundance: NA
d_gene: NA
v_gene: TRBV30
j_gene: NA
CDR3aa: CAWSEQGALDEQYF

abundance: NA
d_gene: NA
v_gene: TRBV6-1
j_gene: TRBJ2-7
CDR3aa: CASSEAGHYEQYF

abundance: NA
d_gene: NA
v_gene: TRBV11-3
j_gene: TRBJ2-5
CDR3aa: CASSGAEGGAGQETQYF